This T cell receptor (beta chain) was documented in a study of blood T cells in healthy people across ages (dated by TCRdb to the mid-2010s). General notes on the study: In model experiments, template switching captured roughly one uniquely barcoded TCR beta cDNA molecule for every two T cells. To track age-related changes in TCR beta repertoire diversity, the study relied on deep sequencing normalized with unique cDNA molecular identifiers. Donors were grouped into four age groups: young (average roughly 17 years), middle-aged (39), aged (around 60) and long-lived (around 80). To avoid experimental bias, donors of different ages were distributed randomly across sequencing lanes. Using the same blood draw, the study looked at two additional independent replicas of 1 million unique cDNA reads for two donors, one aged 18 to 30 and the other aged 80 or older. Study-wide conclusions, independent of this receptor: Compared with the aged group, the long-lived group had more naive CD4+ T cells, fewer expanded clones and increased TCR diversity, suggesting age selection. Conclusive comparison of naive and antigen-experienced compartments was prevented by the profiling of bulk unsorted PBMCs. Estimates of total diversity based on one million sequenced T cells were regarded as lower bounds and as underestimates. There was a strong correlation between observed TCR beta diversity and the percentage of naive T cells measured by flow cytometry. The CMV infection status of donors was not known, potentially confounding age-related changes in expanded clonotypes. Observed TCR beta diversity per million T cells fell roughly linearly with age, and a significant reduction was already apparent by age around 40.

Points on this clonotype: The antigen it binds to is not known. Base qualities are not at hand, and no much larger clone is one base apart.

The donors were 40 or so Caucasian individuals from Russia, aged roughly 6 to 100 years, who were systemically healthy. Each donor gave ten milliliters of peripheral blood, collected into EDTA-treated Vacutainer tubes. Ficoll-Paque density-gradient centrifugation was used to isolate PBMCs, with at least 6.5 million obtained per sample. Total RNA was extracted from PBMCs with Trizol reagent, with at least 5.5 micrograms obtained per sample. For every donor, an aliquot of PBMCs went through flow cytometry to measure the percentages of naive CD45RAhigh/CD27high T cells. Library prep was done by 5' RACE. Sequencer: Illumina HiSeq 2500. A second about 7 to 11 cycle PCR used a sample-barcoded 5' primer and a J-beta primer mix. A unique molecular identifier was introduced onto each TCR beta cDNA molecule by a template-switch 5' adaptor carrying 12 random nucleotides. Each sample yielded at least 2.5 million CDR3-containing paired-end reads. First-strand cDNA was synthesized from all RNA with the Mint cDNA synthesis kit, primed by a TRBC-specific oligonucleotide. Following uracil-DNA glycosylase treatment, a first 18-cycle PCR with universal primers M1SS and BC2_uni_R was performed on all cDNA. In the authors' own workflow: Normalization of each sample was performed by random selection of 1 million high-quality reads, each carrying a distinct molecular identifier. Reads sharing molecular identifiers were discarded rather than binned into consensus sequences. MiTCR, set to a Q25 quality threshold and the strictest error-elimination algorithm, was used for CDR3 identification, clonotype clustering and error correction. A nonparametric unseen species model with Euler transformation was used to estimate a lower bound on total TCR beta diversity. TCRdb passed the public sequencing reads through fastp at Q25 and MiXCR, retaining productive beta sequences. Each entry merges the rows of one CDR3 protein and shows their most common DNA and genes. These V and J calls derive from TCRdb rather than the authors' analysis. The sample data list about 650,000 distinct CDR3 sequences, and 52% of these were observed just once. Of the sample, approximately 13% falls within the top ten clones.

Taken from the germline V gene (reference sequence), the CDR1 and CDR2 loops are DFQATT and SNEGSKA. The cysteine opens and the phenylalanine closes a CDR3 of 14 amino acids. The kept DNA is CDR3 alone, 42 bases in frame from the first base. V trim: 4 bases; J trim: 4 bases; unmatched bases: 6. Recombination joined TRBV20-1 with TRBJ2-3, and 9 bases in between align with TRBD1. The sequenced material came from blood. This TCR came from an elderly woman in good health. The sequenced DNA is TGCAGTGCTACCCGGGACAGGGAAGCAGATACGCAGTATTTT. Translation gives CSATRDREADTQYF.